This T cell receptor beta chain is from a study of post-analysis software for immune sequencing data. Study-wide context: Relapsing-remitting, secondary progressive and progressive-relapsing multiple sclerosis courses were included.

Study outcomes and limitations: When compared against controls, multiple sclerosis patients showed significantly lower normalized Chao1 diversity. Analysis by F measure revealed that same-batch samples clustered strongly together. The five TRBV segments detected at higher frequency in patients than in controls included TRBV5-6, TRBV5-1 and TRBV20-1.

This clonotype appeared once. Its antigen is unknown. Presence of unique molecular identifiers characterized the TCR beta cDNA libraries. About 500,000 cDNA molecules were obtained per 1 to 10 million input T cells. Using its own MiXCR run on the PCR reads, TCRdb lists one record per CDR3 protein. The top ten clones hold approximately 4.5% of a sample with 740,000 or so distinct CDR3 sequences, around 53% of them seen once. This CDR3 contains 14 residues. Germline assignment: CDR1 KGHSH and CDR2 LQKENI. The V gene lost 4 bases and the J gene lost 7 bases, with 16 bases spanning the gap. Input material: blood. The receptor's source is a girl aged 5 to 17 with multiple sclerosis. This rearrangement joins TRBV18 to TRBJ2-5; either TRBD1 or TRBD2 may supply D (5 bases each). The CDR3 region is CASSLDGQAVTQYF. The CDR3 nucleotides read TGTGCCAGCTCACTAGACGGACAAGCGGTGACCCAGTACTTC.